These 30 T cell receptor beta chains came from one sample sequenced in a study of T-cell reconstitution after alpha-beta-depleted transplantation in children. TCRbeta library preparation incorporated unique molecular identifiers. MiXCR, run by TCRdb on the PCR reads, gives a single entry per CDR3 protein. The sample carries around 240,000 distinct CDR3 sequences, 9.7% recorded once. The sample consisted of PBMCs from the stem cell graft donor, taken from the stem cell graft. These receptors came from a human donor who donated a stem cell graft to a child with SCID.

In its sample, this clonotype was seen many times. The CDR3 here is CASSPNPGGDYEQYF. The DNA for the CDR3 is TGCGCCAGCAGTCCCAACCCTGGAGGCGACTACGAGCAGTACTTC. V usage is TRBV5-1 and J usage is TRBJ2-7, with a weak D call TRBD2 (5 bases). The V end was cut by 5 bases, the J end by 3 bases, with 18 bases between. This CDR3 has 15 residues. CDR1 SGHRS and CDR2 YFSETQ come from the germline V gene.

This clonotype was seen a handful of times. The chain carries TRBV20-1 and TRBJ2-7; 12 bases line up with TRBD2. V shed 0 bases and J 5 bases; nucleotides not matched to a gene: 11. Germline CDR1 is DFQATT and CDR2 is SNEGSKA (reference sequence). This CDR3 spans 17 amino acids. The CDR3 region is CSARDFTGLAGLNEQYF. The CDR3 DNA reads as TGCAGTGCTAGAGATTTCACCGGACTAGCGGGGTTGAACGAGCAGTACTTC.

This clonotype was picked up many times. V and J are TRBV6-5 and TRBJ2-7; 8 bases are shared with TRBD1. This CDR3 spans 15 amino acids. Germline assignment: CDR1 MNHEY and CDR2 SVGAGI. V shed 2 bases, J shed 2 bases, and the junction held 5 bases outside the gene matches. DNA for the CDR3: TGTGCCAGCAGTTACCCATTACAGGGGGCCTACGAGCAGTACTTC. Translating it yields CASSYPLQGAYEQYF.

This clonotype showed up many times. This sequence joins TRBV7-9 and TRBJ2-2, with TRBD1 as a possible D gene (6 bases). From germline, CDR1 is SEHNR and CDR2 FQNEAQ (reference sequence). The CDR3 runs to 16 residues. Trimming left V 5 bases short and J 4 bases short, with 17 bases between. The CDR3 nucleotides read TGTGCCAGCAGCGCAGGCAGGGGTACTTCCACCGGGGAGCTGTTTTTT. This sequence encodes CASSAGRGTSTGELFF.

The genes are TRBV6-1 and TRBJ1-2; TRBD1 is a possible D gene (6 bases). Germline CDR1 reads MNHNS; CDR2 reads SASEGT. The V gene lost 9 bases and the J gene lost 7 bases, with 21 bases spanning the gap. The CDR3 covers 14 residues. The CDR3: CARVCEGEAGGYTF. Written as DNA, the CDR3 is TGTGCCAGGGTCTGTGAGGGGGAAGCGGGTGGCTACACCTTC.

This clonotype was observed many times. The junction departs from germline at one end; a sequencing error may be responsible. Here the CDR3 DNA reads TGTGCCAGCAGCTTAGTTCCCCAGCGGGGACACCACCTCTTC. Translation: CASSLVPQRGHHLF. This chain links TRBV7-8 with TRBJ2-1; D might be TRBD2 (7 bases). This CDR3 is built from 14 residues. Germline lookup yields CDR1 SGHVS and CDR2 FQNEAQ.

This clonotype was detected many times. The chain links TRBV20-1 to TRBJ2-5, with unresolved D. The CDR3 runs to 14 residues. The germline V gene encodes CDR1 DFQATT and CDR2 SNEGSKA (reference sequence). V shed 3 bases and J shed 9 bases, with 20 bases lying between them. This chain's CDR3 is CSASTARMAVAQYF. The CDR3 DNA sequence: TGCAGTGCTAGTACTGCTAGGATGGCAGTGGCCCAGTACTTC.

The chain uses TRBV6-7 and TRBJ2-1; D is possibly TRBD2 (6 bases). TRBV6-7 is known as an ORF, though its function is uncertain. This CDR3 has 20 amino acids. Trimming pared 8 bases from V and 0 bases from J, leaving 29 bases between. The CDR3 is CASAVNFRDSHLGSYNEQFF. The CDR3 nucleotides are TGTGCCAGCGCAGTGAACTTCCGGGACTCCCATTTGGGCTCCTACAATGAGCAGTTCTTC.

This clonotype was detected many times. The rearrangement joins TRBV2 to TRBJ2-2; tentative D call: TRBD1 (6 bases). CDR1 SNHLY and CDR2 FYNNEI come from the germline V gene. Trimming took 4 bases from V and 2 from J, leaving 14 bases between them. The CDR3 is made up of 16 amino acids. CDR3 sequence reads: CASSGQVRGNTGELFF. Written as DNA, the CDR3 is TGTGCCAGCAGTGGACAGGTTCGAGGAAACACCGGGGAGCTGTTTTTT.

This clonotype was counted only a few times. In nucleotides, the CDR3 is TGCGCCAGCAGCTTGGTCGGGGGGAAGGCCTACGAGCAGTACTTC. It is translated as CASSLVGGKAYEQYF. This chain links TRBV5-1 with TRBJ2-7; 7 bases align to TRBD2. The CDR3 extends over 15 amino acids. Looked up from germline, CDR1 is SGHRS and CDR2 is YFSETQ. V trimming: 0 bases; J trimming: 2 bases; junction bases outside the gene matches: 5.

This clonotype was seen repeatedly, ten times or more. The J gene is TRBJ2-5, the V gene TRBV12-3 or TRBV12-4; D may be TRBD1 (5 bases). The V gene lost 5 bases and the J gene lost 5 bases, with 15 bases spanning the gap. This CDR3 contains 14 residues. The CDR3 spells CASSPRGPGETQYF. CDR3 DNA sequence: TGTGCCAGCAGTCCCCGTGGGCCAGGGGAGACCCAGTACTTC.

There are many counts of this clonotype. This chain connects TRBV5-1 to TRBJ1-1; no clear D gene. The CDR3 extends over 14 amino acids. Per germline, CDR1 SGHRS and CDR2 YFSETQ. With 4 bases removed from V and 6 bases from J, the gap between germline ends came to 16 bases. The CDR3 reads CASSPSFGVAEAFF. The CDR3 nucleotides are TGCGCCAGCAGCCCGAGTTTTGGGGTTGCTGAAGCTTTCTTT.

This clonotype was counted many times. The rearrangement uses TRBV4-1 and TRBJ2-5, with D possibly TRBD1 on 6 matching bases. In germline, CDR1 is MGHRA, CDR2 YSYEKL. V was trimmed by 0 bases and J by 5 bases, leaving 13 bases between them. This CDR3 spans 15 amino acids. The CDR3 region has the DNA TGCGCCAGCAGCCAAGATGGGGGCCGAGGGGAGACCCAGTACTTC. Amino acid sequence: CASSQDGGRGETQYF.

This clonotype was seen at least ten times. The rearrangement links TRBV20-1 to TRBJ2-7; D is uncertain. Trimming shortened V by 3 bases and J by 5 bases, and 17 bases separated the two germline ends. The CDR3 extends over 14 amino acids. Germline V CDR1 and CDR2: DFQATT, SNEGSKA (reference sequence). CDR3 DNA sequence: TGCAGTGCTAGGTCACCCAATAAGGCGGACGAGCAGTACTTC. Translation: CSARSPNKADEQYF.

This clonotype was seen repeatedly, ten times or more. This sequence joins TRBV20-1 and TRBJ2-3; perhaps TRBD1 as D (6 bases). The germline V gene has CDR1 DFQATT and CDR2 SNEGSKA (reference sequence). V dropped 3 bases and J dropped 4 bases, with 14 bases sitting between them. The CDR3 contains 14 residues. The CDR3 loop is CSASPMTGPDTQYF. For the CDR3, the DNA is TGCAGTGCTAGTCCGATGACAGGCCCAGATACGCAGTATTTT.

A remark on this clonotype: One base away lies a much larger clone, so this may be a sequencing read error. This sequence joins TRBV27 and TRBJ2-1; D call uncertain. The CDR3 is made up of 14 amino acids. CDR1 and CDR2 (germline): MNHEY, SMNVEV (reference sequence). This chain's CDR3 is CASSLSTGYNEHFF. The CDR3 nucleotides read TGTGCCAGCAGTTTATCTACTGGCTACAATGAGCATTTCTTC.

This clonotype was recorded at least ten times. The CDR3 coding sequence is TGCGCCAGCAGCCAAGTGGGGTGGGGCAGGCAAAACACTGAAGCTTTCTTT. It codes for CASSQVGWGRQNTEAFF. This rearrangement joins TRBV4-3 to TRBJ1-1; D perhaps matches TRBD1 (5 bases). Germline CDR1 and CDR2: LGHNA and YSLEER. The CDR3 consists of 17 residues. The ends were cut back, 1 base at V and 2 bases at J, with 17 bases in the middle.

This clonotype was detected only a few times. The chain employs TRBV4-3 and TRBJ1-5; no firm D call. Germline assignment: CDR1 LGHNA and CDR2 YSLEER. Trimming removed 1 base from V and 6 bases from J, with 13 bases in between. CDR3 size: 15 residues. The CDR3 is CASSQVPPLGQPQHF. The CDR3 bases are TGCGCCAGCAGCCAAGTTCCCCCCCTCGGTCAGCCCCAGCATTTT.

J is TRBJ2-5 and V is TRBV5-1, with 7 bases matching TRBD2. V dropped 6 bases and J dropped 0; count of bases not matched to a gene: 8. The CDR3 has 15 residues. CDR1 and CDR2 from the germline V gene are SGHRS and YFSETQ. The CDR3 sequence: CASTRRGEDQETQYF. The CDR3 DNA reads as TGCGCCAGCACACGACGGGGGGAAGACCAAGAGACCCAGTACTTC.

This clonotype was recorded many times. This CDR3 is CASRDGGEQFF. CDR3 DNA: TGTGCCAGCAGGGATGGGGGTGAGCAGTTCTTC. V gene TRBV12-3 or TRBV12-4 combines with J gene TRBJ2-1; D possibly uses TRBD1 or TRBD2 (5 bases each). The CDR3 spans 11 residues. The ends were cut back, 6 bases at V and 9 bases at J, with 9 bases in the middle.

This clonotype was observed many times. The V and J genes are TRBV6-5 and TRBJ1-2; D possibly corresponds to TRBD1 (6 bases). From germline, CDR1 is MNHEY and CDR2 SVGAGI. V lost 3 bases, J lost 2 bases, and 16 bases lay in between. The CDR3 length is 16 residues. The CDR3 coding sequence is TGTGCCAGCAGTTATTTGTCCGGGGGCTCCAACTATGGCTACACCTTC. Encoded protein: CASSYLSGGSNYGYTF.

The sample holds many counts of this clonotype. The chain recombines TRBV19 with TRBJ1-5, with unresolved D. With 3 bases removed from V and 4 bases from J, the gap between germline ends came to 13 bases. The CDR3 totals 15 residues. Germline CDR1 LNHDA, CDR2 SQIVND (reference sequence). Here the CDR3 DNA reads TGTGCCAGTAGTATTTTGGGAGATCGTAATCAGCCCCAGCATTTT. Translating gives CASSILGDRNQPQHF. Full variable domain (missing parts from reference TRBV19 and TRBJ1-5): DGGITQSPKYLFRKEGQNVTLSCEQNLNHDAMYWYRQDPGQGLRLIYYSQIVNDFQKGDIAEGYSVSREKKESFPLTVTSAQKNPTAFYLCASSILGDRNQPQHFGDGTRLSIL.

This clonotype was counted ten times or more. V and J are TRBV29-1 and TRBJ1-2; possible D gene TRBD1, 5 bases. Per the germline V gene, CDR1 is SQVTM and CDR2 is ANQGSEA. This CDR3 region has 13 residues. Trimming left V 4 bases short and J 7 bases short, with 16 bases between. Here the CDR3 DNA reads TGCAGCGTTGCCGCAGGGATGCAGGCTGGCTACACCTTC. Translated: CSVAAGMQAGYTF.

There are a few counts of this clonotype. This chain links TRBV7-9 with TRBJ2-5, with D unresolved. Germline CDR1 is SEHNR and CDR2 is FQNEAQ (reference sequence). CDR3 length: 15 amino acids. The V end lost 1 base, the J end lost 5 bases, and 14 bases lay between the germline ends. The CDR3 region is CASSLVPDGLETQYF. In nucleotides, the CDR3 is TGTGCCAGCAGCTTAGTCCCGGACGGATTGGAGACCCAGTACTTC.

This clonotype was recorded many times. This chain uses TRBV3-1 with TRBJ2-5; D is ambiguous. V lost 5 bases and J 4 bases, leaving 14 bases between the germline ends. The CDR3 contains 14 residues. CDR1 is LGHDT and CDR2 is YNNKEL in the germline V gene (reference sequence). CDR3 in DNA: TGTGCCAGCAGCTTAAACGAGGCAGGAGAGACCCAGTACTTC. Protein: CASSLNEAGETQYF.

V and J are TRBV7-9 and TRBJ2-2; possible D gene TRBD2, 5 bases. From germline, CDR1 is SEHNR and CDR2 FQNEAQ (reference sequence). The CDR3 extends over 17 amino acids. V was shortened by 0 bases and J by 2 bases, with 13 bases between the two germline ends. CDR3 bases: TGTGCCAGCAGCTTAGCGTTTGGTCCGGGAAACACCGGGGAGCTGTTTTTT. Protein sequence: CASSLAFGPGNTGELFF.

Notes on this clonotype: Compared with germline, one end of the junction differs, possibly owing to a read error. This chain connects TRBV11-2 to TRBJ2-2, with unresolved D. This CDR3 comprises 15 residues. The V gene's germline CDR1 is SGHAT and CDR2 FQNNGV. CDR3 sequence reads: CAGSLMEMNTGELFF. DNA of the CDR3: TGTGCCGGCAGCTTAATGGAGATGAACACCGGGGAGCTGTTTTTT.

At least ten counts were recorded for this clonotype. The chain couples TRBV5-1 to TRBJ1-3, with D unclear. The germline gives CDR1 SGHRS, CDR2 YFSETQ. The CDR3 runs to 18 residues. The ends were cut back, 2 bases at V and 1 base at J, with 19 bases in the middle. The chain's CDR3 is CASSLYGWAGFSGNTIYF. CDR3 sequence (DNA): TGCGCCAGCAGCTTATACGGGTGGGCTGGATTTTCTGGAAACACCATATATTTT. The whole variable domain, filled in from reference TRBV5-1 and TRBJ1-3, reads KAGVTQTPRYLIKTRGQQVTLSCSPISGHRSVSWYQQTPGQGLQFLFEYFSETQRNKGNFPGRFSGRQFSNSRSEMNVSTLELGDSALYLCASSLYGWAGFSGNTIYFGEGSWLTVV.

This clonotype was seen repeatedly, ten times or more. The gene calls are TRBV20-1 and TRBJ2-1; no reliable D call. The CDR3 contains 15 residues. Trimming cost V 7 bases and J 9 bases, with 25 bases left between them. The V gene's germline CDR1 is DFQATT and CDR2 SNEGSKA (reference sequence). The CDR3 is CSDKIPRRLQFEQFF. The CDR3 DNA reads as TGCAGTGACAAGATTCCAAGAAGGCTCCAATTTGAGCAGTTCTTC.

This clonotype was picked up many times. The CDR3 sequence is CASSLTAVYGYTF. Written as DNA, the CDR3 is TGTGCCAGCAGCTTGACAGCAGTCTATGGCTACACCTTC. The V and J genes are TRBV5-6 and TRBJ1-2; no firm D call. The CDR3 is 13 amino acids. V was clipped by 1 base and J by 4 bases, with 8 bases between them. Germline V CDR1 and CDR2: SGHDT, YYEEEE.